The rows below give T cell receptor beta chains drawn from one sample of a study of regulatory T cells in long-lasting Graves disease. TCRdb redid the calling of the multiplex PCR reads with MiXCR, one entry per CDR3 protein. The sample has hundreds of thousands of distinct CDR3 sequences, more than 10% seen once. The same data also contributed to another study, on T cells in Graves' hyperthyroidism and ophthalmopathy.

The sequenced sample was peripheral blood mononuclear cells (PBMCs), obtained at new diagnosis, from a patient treated with antithyroid drugs. These receptors all come from a woman aged 25 to 39 with Graves disease. Each CDR3 is given with its conserved first and last residue.

v_call	j_call	cdr3_aa
TRBV20-1	TRBJ2-5	CSARGQGMGETQYF
TRBV5-6	TRBJ1-2	CASSLDRFLYYGYTF
TRBV6-5	TRBJ2-7	CASSYDQGARYEQYF
TRBV6-1	TRBJ1-5	CASRDRGAGNQPQHF
TRBV28	TRBJ2-7	CASSWRVMGSYEQYF
TRBV20-1	TRBJ2-7	CSARTGVEQYF
TRBV19	TRBJ1-5	CASSSPDWYSNQPQHF
TRBV7-8	TRBJ1-1	CASSLRVGALNTEAFF
TRBV12-3/TRBV12-4	TRBJ2-1	CASSLTSTGRSSYNEQFF
TRBV9	TRBJ2-1	CASSVAWGEQFF
TRBV6-2/TRBV6-3	TRBJ1-5	CASTPMGKDNQPQHF
TRBV27	TRBJ1-1	CASSQSGGTEAFF
TRBV3-1	TRBJ2-1	CASSLVGGPGEQFF
TRBV27	TRBJ2-6	CASSKSAGGANVLTF
TRBV6-1	TRBJ1-1	CASSEPFSRGSFEAFF
TRBV20-1	TRBJ2-1	CSARVPRAYNEQFF
TRBV6-1	TRBJ1-6	CASRTEDALWKPLHF
TRBV9	TRBJ1-2	CASSSTIGQDNYGYTF